This T cell receptor (beta chain) stems from a study of Tregs in tolerant kidney transplant recipients. This CDR3 has 13 amino acids. V was pared by 0 bases and J by 8 bases, with 9 bases between. Germline lookup yields CDR1 SGDLS and CDR2 YYNGEE. Clones were sequenced by immunoSEQ multiplex PCR, and TCRdb holds only the in-frame ones, with some missing. The sample includes about 83,000 clones, approximately 98% of them seen just once. The sequence was collected from a human donor who received a combined kidney and bone marrow transplant. The sequences come from CD4+ T cells from blood, collected before the transplant. The rearrangement links TRBV9 to TRBJ2-1, with D perhaps matching TRBD2 (5 bases). CDR3 sequence reads: CASSVDPRDEQFF. The CDR3, as DNA: TGTGCCAGCAGCGTAGATCCGAGGGATGAGCAGTTCTTC.